This T cell receptor beta chain was recovered during a study of Graves' ophthalmopathy and Graves' hyperthyroidism. Amplified TCR beta CDR3 regions were obtained using RNA transcripts as template. First-round RT-PCR used HTBI primers; second-round multiplex PCR followed. TCRdb reprocessed the multiplex PCR reads with MiXCR, giving one entry per CDR3 protein. The sample consists of about 58,000 distinct CDR3 sequences, more than 40% of them appearing once. Germline V gene data show CDR1 as SGHAT and CDR2 as FQNNGV. V shed 4 bases and J shed 9 bases, with 9 bases lying between them. The CDR3 is 11 amino acids.

This sequence originates from an adult woman with Graves' ophthalmopathy. Source material: peripheral blood. The V gene is TRBV11-2, the J gene TRBJ1-2; D call uncertain. The CDR3 sequence: CASSSPGSYTF. Here the CDR3 DNA reads TGTGCCAGCAGCTCGCCAGGTAGCTACACCTTC.